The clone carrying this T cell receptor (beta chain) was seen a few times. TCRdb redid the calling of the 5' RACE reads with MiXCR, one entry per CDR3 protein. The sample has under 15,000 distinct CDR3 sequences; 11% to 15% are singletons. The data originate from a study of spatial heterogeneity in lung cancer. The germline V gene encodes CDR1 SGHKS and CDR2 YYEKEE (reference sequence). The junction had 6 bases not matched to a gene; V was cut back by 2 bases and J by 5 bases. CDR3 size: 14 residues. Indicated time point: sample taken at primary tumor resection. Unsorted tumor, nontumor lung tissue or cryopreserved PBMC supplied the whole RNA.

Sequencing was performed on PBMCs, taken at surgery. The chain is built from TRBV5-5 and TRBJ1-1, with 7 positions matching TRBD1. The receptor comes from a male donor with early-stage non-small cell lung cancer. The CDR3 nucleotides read TGTGCCAGCAGCTTTAGGGGGCGCGGGACTGAAGCTTTCTTT. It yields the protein CASSFRGRGTEAFF.